Listed below are T cell receptor beta chains from one sample, sequenced in a study of T cell responses to AZD1222 COVID-19 vaccine. Sequencing used immunoSEQ multiplex PCR; TCRdb keeps in-frame clones, though not all of them. The sample contains around 150,000 clones, 94% of which appear only once. The sequencing here drew on peripheral blood, taken 28 days after the second AZD1222 dose. Every receptor here comes from an adult who received the AZD1222 COVID-19 vaccine. Each CDR3 is given with its conserved first and last residue. Each record gives: D gene, J gene, clone size, CDR3 length, V gene, CDR3 protein, CDR3 DNA. The D gene is left open where the match is weak. A clone size is listed for some rows: how often the clone was seen (once, few, many), or a class if it is expanded.

-,TRBJ1-2,-,13,TRBV5-1,CASSVDGNYGYTF,TGCGCCAGCAGCGTGGACGGGAACTATGGCTACACCTTC
-,TRBJ2-7,-,12,TRBV12-3/TRBV12-4,CASRDGSREQYF,TGTGCCAGCCGAGACGGATCTAGGGAGCAGTACTTC
-,TRBJ1-2,-,12,TRBV6-5,CASNRNNYGYTF,TGTGCCAGCAACCGGAATAACTATGGCTACACCTTC
-,TRBJ2-2,-,14,TRBV5-1,CASSLGGSSGELFF,TGCGCCAGCAGCTTGGGAGGATCATCCGGGGAGCTGTTTTTT
-,TRBJ2-3,-,13,TRBV6-4,CASSDSLADTQYF,TGTGCCAGCAGTGACTCGCTAGCGGATACGCAGTATTTT
TRBD1,TRBJ1-1,-,15,TRBV7-2,CASSPEGGQGTEAFF,TGTGCCAGCAGCCCTGAGGGGGGACAGGGGACTGAAGCTTTCTTT
-,TRBJ1-3,-,16,TRBV5-1,CASSLDGLRPGNTIYF,TGCGCCAGCAGCTTGGACGGTCTAAGACCTGGAAACACCATATATTTT
-,TRBJ1-3,-,15,TRBV7-6,CASSLGTVSGNTIYF,TGTGCCAGCAGCTTAGGGACAGTCTCTGGAAACACCATATATTTT
-,TRBJ1-2,-,13,TRBV7-2,CASAQDRDYGYTF,TGTGCCAGCGCACAGGACCGGGACTATGGCTACACCTTC
-,TRBJ1-5,-,13,TRBV27,CASSYSSSQPQHF,TGTGCCAGCAGTTACAGCAGTAGTCAGCCCCAGCATTTT
TRBD2,TRBJ2-5,-,15,TRBV6-6,CASSYSAGGEETQYF,TGTGCCAGCAGTTACTCGGCGGGAGGTGAAGAGACCCAGTACTTC
-,TRBJ2-7,-,15,TRBV2,CASSEGIWTMDEQYF,TGTGCCAGCAGTGAAGGAATCTGGACTATGGACGAGCAGTACTTC
TRBD1,TRBJ2-7,-,16,TRBV5-1,CASSLLTGGASYEQYF,TGCGCCAGCAGCTTACTTACAGGGGGAGCAAGCTACGAGCAGTACTTC
-,TRBJ1-4,once,12,TRBV5-5,CASSLINEKLFF,TGTGCCAGCAGCTTAATTAATGAAAAACTGTTTTTT
TRBD1,TRBJ2-3,-,17,TRBV7-2,CASSLAGTGSRKDTQYF,TGTGCCAGCAGCTTAGCCGGGACAGGTTCTAGAAAAGATACGCAGTATTTT
-,TRBJ1-1,-,16,TRBV29-1,CSAMSPYFGLGTEAFF,TGCAGCGCCATGAGCCCCTACTTTGGGCTGGGCACTGAAGCTTTCTTT
-,TRBJ2-1,once,13,TRBV29-1,CSASLDYPNEQFF,TGCAGCGCTTCCCTCGACTATCCCAATGAGCAGTTCTTC
-,TRBJ2-5,-,13,TRBV11-3,CASSLGATETQYF,TGTGCCAGCAGCTTAGGGGCCACAGAGACCCAGTACTTC
TRBD2,TRBJ2-7,-,14,TRBV19,CASSPQAGTYEQYF,TGTGCCAGTAGTCCCCAAGCGGGGACCTACGAGCAGTACTTC
TRBD2,TRBJ2-7,-,15,TRBV7-6,CASSSRLAGIYEQYF,TGTGCCAGCAGCTCCCGACTAGCCGGGATCTACGAGCAGTACTTC